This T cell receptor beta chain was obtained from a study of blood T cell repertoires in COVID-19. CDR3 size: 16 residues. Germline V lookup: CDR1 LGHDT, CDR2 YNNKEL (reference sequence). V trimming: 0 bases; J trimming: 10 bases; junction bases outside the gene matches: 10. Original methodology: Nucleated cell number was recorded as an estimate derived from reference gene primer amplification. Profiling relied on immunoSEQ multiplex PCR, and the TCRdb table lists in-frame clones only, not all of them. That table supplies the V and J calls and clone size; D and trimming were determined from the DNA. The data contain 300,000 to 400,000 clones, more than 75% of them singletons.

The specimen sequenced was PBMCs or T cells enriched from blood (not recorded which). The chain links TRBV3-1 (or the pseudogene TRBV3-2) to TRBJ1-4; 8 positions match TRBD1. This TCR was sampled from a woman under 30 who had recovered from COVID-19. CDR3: CASSQDSQGASGKLFF. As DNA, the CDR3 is TGTGCCAGCAGCCAAGATAGCCAGGGGGCGAGTGGAAAACTGTTTTTT.